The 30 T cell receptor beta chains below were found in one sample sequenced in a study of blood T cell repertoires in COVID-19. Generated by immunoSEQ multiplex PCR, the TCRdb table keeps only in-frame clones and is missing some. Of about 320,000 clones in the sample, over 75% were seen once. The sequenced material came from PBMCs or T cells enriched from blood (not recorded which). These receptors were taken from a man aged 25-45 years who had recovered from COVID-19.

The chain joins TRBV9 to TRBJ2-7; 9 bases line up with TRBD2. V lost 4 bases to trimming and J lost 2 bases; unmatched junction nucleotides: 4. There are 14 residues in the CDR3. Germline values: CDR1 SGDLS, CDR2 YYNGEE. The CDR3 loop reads CASSRASGAYEQYF. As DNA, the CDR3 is TGTGCCAGCAGCAGGGCTAGCGGGGCCTACGAGCAGTACTTC.

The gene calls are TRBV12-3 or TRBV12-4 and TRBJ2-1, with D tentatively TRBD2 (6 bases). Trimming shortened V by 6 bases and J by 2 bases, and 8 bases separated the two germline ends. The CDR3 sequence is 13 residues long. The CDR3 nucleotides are TGTGCCAGCAGCGCGGGGCCCTACAATGAGCAGTTCTTC. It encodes CASSAGPYNEQFF.

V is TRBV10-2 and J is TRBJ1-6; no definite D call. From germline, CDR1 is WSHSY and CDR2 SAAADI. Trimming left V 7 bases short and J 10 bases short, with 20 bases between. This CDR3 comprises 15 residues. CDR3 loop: CASNGLPVRESPLHF. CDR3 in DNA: TGCGCCAGCAACGGGCTCCCTGTCCGGGAATCACCCCTCCACTTT.

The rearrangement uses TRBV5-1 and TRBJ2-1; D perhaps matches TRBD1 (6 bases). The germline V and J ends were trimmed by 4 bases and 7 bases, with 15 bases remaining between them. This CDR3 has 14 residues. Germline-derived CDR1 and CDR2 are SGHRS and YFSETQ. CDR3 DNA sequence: TGCGCCAGCAGCGCACAGGGTCTAGGGAATGAGCAGTTCTTC. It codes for CASSAQGLGNEQFF.

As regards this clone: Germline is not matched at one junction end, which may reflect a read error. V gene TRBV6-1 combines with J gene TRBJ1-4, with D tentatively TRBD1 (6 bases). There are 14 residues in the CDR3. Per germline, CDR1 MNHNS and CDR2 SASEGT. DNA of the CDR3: TGTGCCAGCAGGGAAGGACAGAGTAATGAAAAACTGTTTTTT. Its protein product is CASREGQSNEKLFF.

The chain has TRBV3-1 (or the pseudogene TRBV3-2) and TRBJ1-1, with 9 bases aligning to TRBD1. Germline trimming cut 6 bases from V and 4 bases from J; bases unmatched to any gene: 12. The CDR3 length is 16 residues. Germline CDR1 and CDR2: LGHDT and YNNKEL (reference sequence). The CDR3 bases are TGTGCCAGCAGTCATACAGGGGGCGCGAGGAGCACTGAAGCTTTCTTT. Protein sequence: CASSHTGGARSTEAFF.

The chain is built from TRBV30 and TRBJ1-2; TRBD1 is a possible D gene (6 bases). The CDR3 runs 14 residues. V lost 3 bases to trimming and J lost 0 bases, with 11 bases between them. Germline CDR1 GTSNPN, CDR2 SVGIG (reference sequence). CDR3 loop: CAWSPGQSNYGYTF. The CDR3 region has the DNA TGTGCCTGGAGCCCCGGACAGTCTAACTATGGCTACACCTTC.

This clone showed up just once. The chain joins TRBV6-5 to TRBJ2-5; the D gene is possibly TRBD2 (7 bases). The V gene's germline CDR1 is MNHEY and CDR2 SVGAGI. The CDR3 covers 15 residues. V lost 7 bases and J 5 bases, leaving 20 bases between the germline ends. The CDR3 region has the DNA TGTGCCAGCACCCCATCGAGGGGGGGCTGGGAGACCCAGTACTTC. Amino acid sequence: CASTPSRGGWETQYF.

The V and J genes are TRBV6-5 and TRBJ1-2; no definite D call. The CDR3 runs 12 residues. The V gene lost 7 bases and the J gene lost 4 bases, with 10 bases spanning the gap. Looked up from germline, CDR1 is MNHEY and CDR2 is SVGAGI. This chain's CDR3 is CASKGGGYGYTF. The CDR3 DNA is TGTGCCAGCAAGGGTGGAGGCTATGGCTACACCTTC.

The DNA of the CDR3 is TGTGCCAGCCTCCTAGGACAGGGGGGGTACAATGAGCAGTTCTTC. Encoded protein: CASLLGQGGYNEQFF. The chain recombines TRBV28 with TRBJ2-1, with 10 bases aligning to TRBD1. J gave up 4 bases and V 8 bases, and 8 bases lay outside the gene matches. This CDR3 spans 15 amino acids. CDR1 is MDHEN, CDR2 SYDVKM, per germline.

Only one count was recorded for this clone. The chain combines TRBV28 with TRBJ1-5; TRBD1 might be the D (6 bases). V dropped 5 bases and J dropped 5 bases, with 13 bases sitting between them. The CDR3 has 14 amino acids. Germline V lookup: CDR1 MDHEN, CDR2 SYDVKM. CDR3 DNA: TGTGCCAGCAGTATAGGGGGGGTCCATCAGCCCCAGCATTTT. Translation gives CASSIGGVHQPQHF.

In nucleotides, the CDR3 is TGTGCCACCAGCACGGGAAAGGGACTCCGAGAGACCCAGTACTTC. Amino acids: CATSTGKGLRETQYF. This chain connects TRBV15 to TRBJ2-5; tentative D call: TRBD2 (6 bases). Trimming removed 4 bases at V and 4 bases at J, with 16 bases between. This CDR3 has 15 amino acids. CDR1 and CDR2 from the germline V gene are LNHNV and YYDKDF (reference sequence).

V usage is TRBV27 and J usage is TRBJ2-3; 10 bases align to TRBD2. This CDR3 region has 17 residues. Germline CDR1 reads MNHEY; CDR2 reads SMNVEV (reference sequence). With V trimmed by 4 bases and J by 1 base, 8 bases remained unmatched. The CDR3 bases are TGTGCCAGCAGTTCCAGAGCGGGGGGGTTCCGCACAGATACGCAGTATTTT. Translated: CASSSRAGGFRTDTQYF.

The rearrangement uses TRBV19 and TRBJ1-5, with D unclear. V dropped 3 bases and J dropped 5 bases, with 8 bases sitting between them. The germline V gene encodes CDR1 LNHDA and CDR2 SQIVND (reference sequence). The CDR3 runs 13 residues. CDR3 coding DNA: TGTGCCAGTAGTATGAGGCGGGATCAGCCCCAGCATTTT. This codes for CASSMRRDQPQHF.

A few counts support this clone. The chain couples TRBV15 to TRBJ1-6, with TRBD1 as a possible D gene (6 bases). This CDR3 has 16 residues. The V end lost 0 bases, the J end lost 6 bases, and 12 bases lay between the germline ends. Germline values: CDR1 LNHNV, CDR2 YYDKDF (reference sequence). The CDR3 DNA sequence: TGTGCCACCAGCAGAGATATAACAGGGACTAATTCACCCCTCCACTTT. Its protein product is CATSRDITGTNSPLHF.

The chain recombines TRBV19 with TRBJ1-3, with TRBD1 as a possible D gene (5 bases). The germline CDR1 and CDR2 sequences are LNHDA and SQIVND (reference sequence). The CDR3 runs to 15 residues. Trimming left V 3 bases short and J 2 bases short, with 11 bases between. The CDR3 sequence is CASSIRQSTGNTIYF. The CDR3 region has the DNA TGTGCCAGTAGTATTCGACAGAGTACTGGAAACACCATATATTTT.

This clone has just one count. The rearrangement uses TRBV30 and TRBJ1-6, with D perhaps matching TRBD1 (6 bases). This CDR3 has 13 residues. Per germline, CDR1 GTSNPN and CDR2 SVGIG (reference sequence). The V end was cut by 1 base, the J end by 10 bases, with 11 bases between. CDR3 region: CAWSEQGGSPLHF. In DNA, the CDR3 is TGTGCCTGGAGTGAACAGGGAGGGTCACCCCTCCACTTT.

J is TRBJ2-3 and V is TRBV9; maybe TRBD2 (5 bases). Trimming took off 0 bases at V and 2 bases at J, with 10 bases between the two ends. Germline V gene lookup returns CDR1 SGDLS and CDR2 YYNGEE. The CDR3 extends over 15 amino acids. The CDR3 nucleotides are TGTGCCAGCAGCGTAGATGGGCGGGCCACAGATACGCAGTATTTT. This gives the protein CASSVDGRATDTQYF.

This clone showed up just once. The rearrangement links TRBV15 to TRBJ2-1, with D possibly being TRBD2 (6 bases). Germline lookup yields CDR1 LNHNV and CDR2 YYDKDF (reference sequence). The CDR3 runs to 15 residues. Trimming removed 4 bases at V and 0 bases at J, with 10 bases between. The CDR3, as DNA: TGTGCCACCAGCATCGTGGACTACTCCTACAATGAGCAGTTCTTC. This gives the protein CATSIVDYSYNEQFF.

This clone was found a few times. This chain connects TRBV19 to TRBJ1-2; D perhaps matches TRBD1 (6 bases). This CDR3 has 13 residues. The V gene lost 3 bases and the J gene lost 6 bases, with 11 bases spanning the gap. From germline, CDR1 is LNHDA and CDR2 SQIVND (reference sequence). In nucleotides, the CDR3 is TGTGCCAGTAGTATCCGGGGGGCCGATGGCTACACCTTC. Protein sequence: CASSIRGADGYTF.

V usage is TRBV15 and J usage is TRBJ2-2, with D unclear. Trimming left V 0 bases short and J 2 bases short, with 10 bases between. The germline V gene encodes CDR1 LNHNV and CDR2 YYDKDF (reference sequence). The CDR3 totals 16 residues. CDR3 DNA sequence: TGTGCCACCAGCAGAGATATTGTCGGTAACACCGGGGAGCTGTTTTTT. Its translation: CATSRDIVGNTGELFF. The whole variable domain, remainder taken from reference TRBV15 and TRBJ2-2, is DAMVIQNPRYQVTQFGKPVTLSCSQTLNHNVMYWYQQKSSQAPKLLFHYYDKDFNNEADTPDNFQSRRPNTSFCFLDIRSPGLGDTAMYLCATSRDIVGNTGELFFGEGSRLTVL.

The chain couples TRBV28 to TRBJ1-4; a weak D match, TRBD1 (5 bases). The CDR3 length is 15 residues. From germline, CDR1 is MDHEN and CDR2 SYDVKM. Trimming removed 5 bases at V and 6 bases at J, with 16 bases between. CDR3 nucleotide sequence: TGTGCCAGCAGTGGACCAGGGAGGAAGGATGAAAAACTGTTTTTT. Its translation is CASSGPGRKDEKLFF.

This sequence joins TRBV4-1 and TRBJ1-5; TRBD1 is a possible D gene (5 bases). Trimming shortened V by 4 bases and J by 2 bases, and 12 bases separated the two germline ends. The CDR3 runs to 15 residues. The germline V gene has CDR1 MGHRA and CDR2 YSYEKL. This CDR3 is CASSLEGTGNQPQHF. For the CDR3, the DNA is TGCGCCAGCAGCCTGGAGGGGACGGGCAATCAGCCCCAGCATTTT.

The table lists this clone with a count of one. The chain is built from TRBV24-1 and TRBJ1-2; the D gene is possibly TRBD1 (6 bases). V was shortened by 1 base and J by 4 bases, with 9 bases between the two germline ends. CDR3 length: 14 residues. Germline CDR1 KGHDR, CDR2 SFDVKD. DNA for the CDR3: TGTGCCACCAGTGATTTTACAGGGATCTATGGCTACACCTTC. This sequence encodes CATSDFTGIYGYTF.

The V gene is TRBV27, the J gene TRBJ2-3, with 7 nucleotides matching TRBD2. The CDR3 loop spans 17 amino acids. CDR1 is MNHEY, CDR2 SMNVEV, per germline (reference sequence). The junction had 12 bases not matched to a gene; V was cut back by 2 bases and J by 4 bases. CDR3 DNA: TGTGCCAGCAGTTTAATTACCTCGGGGGGAAGCTCAGATACGCAGTATTTT. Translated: CASSLITSGGSSDTQYF.

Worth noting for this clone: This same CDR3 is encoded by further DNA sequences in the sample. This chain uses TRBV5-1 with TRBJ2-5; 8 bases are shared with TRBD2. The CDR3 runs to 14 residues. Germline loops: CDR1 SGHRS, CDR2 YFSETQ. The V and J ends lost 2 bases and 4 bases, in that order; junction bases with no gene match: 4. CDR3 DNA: TGCGCCAGCAGCTTAGGACTAGCTGGAGAGACCCAGTACTTC. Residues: CASSLGLAGETQYF.

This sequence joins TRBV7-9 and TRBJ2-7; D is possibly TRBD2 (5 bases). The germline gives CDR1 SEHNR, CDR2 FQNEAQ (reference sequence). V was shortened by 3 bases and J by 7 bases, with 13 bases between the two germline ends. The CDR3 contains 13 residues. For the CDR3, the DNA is TGTGCCAGCAGCTTGACACCTTCGGGGGAGCAGTACTTC. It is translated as CASSLTPSGEQYF.

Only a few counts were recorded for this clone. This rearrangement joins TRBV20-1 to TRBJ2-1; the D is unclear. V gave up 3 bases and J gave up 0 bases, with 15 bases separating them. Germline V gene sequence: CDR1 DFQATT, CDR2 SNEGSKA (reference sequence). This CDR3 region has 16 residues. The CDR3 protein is CSASPVESDSYNEQFF. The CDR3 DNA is TGCAGTGCTAGTCCCGTGGAGAGCGACTCCTACAATGAGCAGTTCTTC.

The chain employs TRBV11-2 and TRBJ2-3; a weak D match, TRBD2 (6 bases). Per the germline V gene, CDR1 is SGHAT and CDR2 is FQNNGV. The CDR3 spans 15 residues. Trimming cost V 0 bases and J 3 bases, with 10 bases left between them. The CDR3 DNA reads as TGTGCCAGCAGCTTAGAACGGGGGAAGACAGATACGCAGTATTTT. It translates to CASSLERGKTDTQYF.

The CDR3 region is CASSNPFPLHF. As DNA, the CDR3 is TGTGCCAGCAGCAACCCCTTTCCCCTCCACTTT. The chain employs TRBV21-1 and TRBJ1-6. TRBV21-1 is noted as a pseudogene. The CDR3 runs 11 residues.